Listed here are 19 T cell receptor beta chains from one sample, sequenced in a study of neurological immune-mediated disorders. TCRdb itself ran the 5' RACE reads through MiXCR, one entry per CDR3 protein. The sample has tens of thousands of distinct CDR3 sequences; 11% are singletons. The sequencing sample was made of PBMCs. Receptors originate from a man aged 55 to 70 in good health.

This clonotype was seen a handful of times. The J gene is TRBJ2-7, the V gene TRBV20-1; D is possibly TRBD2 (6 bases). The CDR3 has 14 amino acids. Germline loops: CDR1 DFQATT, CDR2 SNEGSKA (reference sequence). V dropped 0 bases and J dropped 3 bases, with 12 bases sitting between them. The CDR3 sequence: CSAREAGTLYEQYF. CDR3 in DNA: TGCAGTGCTAGAGAGGCGGGGACCCTCTACGAGCAGTACTTC.

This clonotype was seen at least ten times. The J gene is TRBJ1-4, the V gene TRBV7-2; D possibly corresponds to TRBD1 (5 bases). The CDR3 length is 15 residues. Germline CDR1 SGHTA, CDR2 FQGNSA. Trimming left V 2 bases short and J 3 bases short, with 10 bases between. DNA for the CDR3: TGTGCCAGCAGCTTAATCGGGGCGGCTAATGAAAAACTGTTTTTT. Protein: CASSLIGAANEKLFF.

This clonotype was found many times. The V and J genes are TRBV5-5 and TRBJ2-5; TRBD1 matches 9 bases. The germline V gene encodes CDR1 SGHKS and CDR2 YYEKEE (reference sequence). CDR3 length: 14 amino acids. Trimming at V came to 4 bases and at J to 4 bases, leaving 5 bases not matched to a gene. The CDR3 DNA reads TGTGCCAGCAGCCCATCGGGACAGGGAGAGACCCAGTACTTC. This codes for CASSPSGQGETQYF.

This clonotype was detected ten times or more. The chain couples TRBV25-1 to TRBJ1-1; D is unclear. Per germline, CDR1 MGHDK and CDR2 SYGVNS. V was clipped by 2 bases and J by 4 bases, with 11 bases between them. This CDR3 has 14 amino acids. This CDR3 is CASSENRELTEAFF. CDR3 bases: TGTGCCAGCAGTGAAAACAGAGAACTCACTGAAGCTTTCTTT.

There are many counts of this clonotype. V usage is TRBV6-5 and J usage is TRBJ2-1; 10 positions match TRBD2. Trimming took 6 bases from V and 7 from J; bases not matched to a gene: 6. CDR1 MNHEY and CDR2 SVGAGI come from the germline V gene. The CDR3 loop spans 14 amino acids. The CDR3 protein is CASRERGGRNEQFF. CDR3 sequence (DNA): TGTGCCAGCAGGGAGCGGGGGGGCAGGAATGAGCAGTTCTTC.

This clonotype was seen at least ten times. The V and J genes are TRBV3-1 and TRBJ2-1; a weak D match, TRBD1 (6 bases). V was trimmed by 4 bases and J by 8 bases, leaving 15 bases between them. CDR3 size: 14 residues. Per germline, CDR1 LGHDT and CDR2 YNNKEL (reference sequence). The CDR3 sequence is CASSLGQKGDEQFF. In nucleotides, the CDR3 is TGTGCCAGCAGCCTCGGACAGAAGGGTGATGAGCAGTTCTTC.

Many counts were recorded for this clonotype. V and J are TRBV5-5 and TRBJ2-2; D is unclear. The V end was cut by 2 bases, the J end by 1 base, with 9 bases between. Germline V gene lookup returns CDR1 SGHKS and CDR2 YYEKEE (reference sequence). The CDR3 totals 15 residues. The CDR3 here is CASSLPAQNTGELFF. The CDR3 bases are TGTGCCAGCAGCTTACCAGCGCAGAACACCGGGGAGCTGTTTTTT.

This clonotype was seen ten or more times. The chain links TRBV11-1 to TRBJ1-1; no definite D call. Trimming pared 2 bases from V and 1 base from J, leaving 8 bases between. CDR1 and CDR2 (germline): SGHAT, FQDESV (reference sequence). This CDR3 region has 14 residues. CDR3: CASSLRRENTEAFF. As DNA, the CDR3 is TGTGCCAGCAGCTTAAGAAGGGAGAACACTGAAGCTTTCTTT.

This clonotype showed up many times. The CDR3 spells CASSSGVAGGPSETQYF. In DNA, the CDR3 is TGCGCCAGCAGCTCAGGAGTAGCGGGGGGGCCTTCGGAGACCCAGTACTTC. This chain links TRBV5-1 with TRBJ2-5, with 11 bases lining up with TRBD2. From germline, CDR1 is SGHRS and CDR2 YFSETQ. Trimming cost V 3 bases and J 5 bases; bases outside gene matches: 12. The CDR3 runs 17 residues.

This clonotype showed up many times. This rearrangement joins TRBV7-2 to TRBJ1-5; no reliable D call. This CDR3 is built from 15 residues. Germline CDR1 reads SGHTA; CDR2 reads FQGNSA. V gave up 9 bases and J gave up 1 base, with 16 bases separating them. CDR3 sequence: CASKGRWGSNQPQHF. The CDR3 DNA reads TGTGCCAGTAAGGGTCGATGGGGAAGCAATCAGCCCCAGCATTTT.

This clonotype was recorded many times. In DNA form, the CDR3 reads TGTGCCAGCCCGGCGGGGGCGACCACCGGGGAGCTGTTTTTT. Protein sequence: CASPAGATTGELFF. The rearrangement links TRBV12-3 or TRBV12-4 to TRBJ2-2, with D possibly TRBD2 on 7 matching bases. V was cut by 8 bases and J by 4 bases, with 14 bases left in between. The CDR3 totals 14 residues.

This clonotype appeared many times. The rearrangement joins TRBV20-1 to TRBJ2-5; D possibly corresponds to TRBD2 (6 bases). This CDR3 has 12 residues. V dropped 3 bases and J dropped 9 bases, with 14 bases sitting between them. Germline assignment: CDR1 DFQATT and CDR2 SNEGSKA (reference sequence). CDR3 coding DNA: TGCAGTGCTAGTGAGACTAGATTGGCCCAGTACTTC. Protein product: CSASETRLAQYF.

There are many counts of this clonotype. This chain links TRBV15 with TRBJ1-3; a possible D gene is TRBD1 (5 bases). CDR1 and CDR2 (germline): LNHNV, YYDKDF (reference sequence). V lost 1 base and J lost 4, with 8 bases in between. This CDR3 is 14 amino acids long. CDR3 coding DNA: TGTGCCACCAGCAGAGGGGGCGAAGGAAACACCATATATTTT. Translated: CATSRGGEGNTIYF.

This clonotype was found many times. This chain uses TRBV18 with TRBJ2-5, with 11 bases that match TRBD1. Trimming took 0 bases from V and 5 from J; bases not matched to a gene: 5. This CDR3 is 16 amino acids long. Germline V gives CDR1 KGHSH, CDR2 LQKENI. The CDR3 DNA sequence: TGTGCCAGCTCACCACCTGGGACAGGGGGGCCCGAGACCCAGTACTTC. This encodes CASSPPGTGGPETQYF.

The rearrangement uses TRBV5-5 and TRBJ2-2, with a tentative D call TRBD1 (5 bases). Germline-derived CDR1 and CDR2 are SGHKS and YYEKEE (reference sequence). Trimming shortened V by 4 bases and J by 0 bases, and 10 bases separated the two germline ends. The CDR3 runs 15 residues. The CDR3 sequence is CASSVDSANTGELFF. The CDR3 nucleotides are TGTGCCAGCAGCGTCGACAGTGCGAACACCGGGGAGCTGTTTTTT. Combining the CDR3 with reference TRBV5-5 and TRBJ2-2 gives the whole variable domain DAGVTQSPTHLIKTRGQQVTLRCSPISGHKSVSWYQQVLGQGPQFIFQYYEKEERGRGNFPDRFSARQFPNYSSELNVNALLLGDSALYLCASSVDSANTGELFFGEGSRLTVL.

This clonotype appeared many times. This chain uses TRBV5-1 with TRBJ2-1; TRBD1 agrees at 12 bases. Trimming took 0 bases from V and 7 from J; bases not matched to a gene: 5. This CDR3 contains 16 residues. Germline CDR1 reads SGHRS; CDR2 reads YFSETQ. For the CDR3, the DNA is TGCGCCAGCAGCTTGGAGGGGACAGGGGGCTTGAATGAGCAGTTCTTC. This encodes CASSLEGTGGLNEQFF.

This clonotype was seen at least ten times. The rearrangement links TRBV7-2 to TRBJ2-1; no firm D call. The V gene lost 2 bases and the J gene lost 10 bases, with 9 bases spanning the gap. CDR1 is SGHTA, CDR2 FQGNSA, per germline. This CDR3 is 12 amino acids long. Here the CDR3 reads CASSLSYGEQFF. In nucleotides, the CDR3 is TGTGCCAGCAGCTTATCATACGGGGAGCAGTTCTTC.

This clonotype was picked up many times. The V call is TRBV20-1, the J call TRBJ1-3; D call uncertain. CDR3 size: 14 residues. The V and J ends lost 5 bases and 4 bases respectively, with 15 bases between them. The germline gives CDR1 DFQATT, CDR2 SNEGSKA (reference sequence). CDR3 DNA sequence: TGCAGTGCTCCTACCGCGGGTGGAGGAAACACCATATATTTT. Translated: CSAPTAGGGNTIYF.

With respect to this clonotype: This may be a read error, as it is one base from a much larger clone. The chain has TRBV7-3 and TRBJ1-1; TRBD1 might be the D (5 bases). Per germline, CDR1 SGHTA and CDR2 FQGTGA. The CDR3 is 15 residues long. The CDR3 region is CASSTQGGGNTEALF. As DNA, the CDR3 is TGTGCCAGCAGCACCCAGGGTGGTGGGAACACTGAAGCTTTATTT. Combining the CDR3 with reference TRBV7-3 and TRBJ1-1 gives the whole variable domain GAGVSQTPSNKVTEKGKYVELRCDPISGHTALYWYRQSLGQGPEFLIYFQGTGAADDSGLPNDRFFAVRPEGSVSTLKIQRTERGDSAVYLCASSTQGGGNTEALFGQGTRLTVV.